A single sample is the source of the 6 T cell receptor beta chains below, sequenced in a study of T cell changes during pregnancy in multiple sclerosis. Sequenced by immunoSEQ multiplex PCR; TCRdb stores in-frame clones only, minus some. The profile shows fewer than 90,000 clones, over 90% of them singletons. The starting material was peripheral blood, obtained in the third trimester of pregnancy. The receptor set was obtained from a female donor with multiple sclerosis, enrolled in a pregnancy study.

This clone was detected once. The rearrangement joins TRBV19 to TRBJ1-5; the D gene is possibly TRBD1 (6 bases). The germline V gene encodes CDR1 LNHDA and CDR2 SQIVND (reference sequence). The CDR3 loop spans 15 amino acids. Deletions cut 6 bases from V and 2 bases from J, with 14 bases between. The CDR3 DNA follows: TGTGCCAGTAGCCCGACAGGCGGAGGCAATCAGCCCCAGCATTTT. Translation gives CASSPTGGGNQPQHF.

The chain uses TRBV6-4 and TRBJ2-2; maybe TRBD2 (5 bases). V was cut by 5 bases and J by 4 bases, with 11 bases left in between. The CDR3 length is 14 residues. Germline-derived CDR1 and CDR2 are MRHNA and SNTAGT. Here the CDR3 reads CASSSGETTGELFF. CDR3 bases: TGTGCCAGCAGTAGCGGAGAGACCACCGGGGAGCTGTTTTTT.

The gene calls are TRBV29-1 and TRBJ2-7; D is unclear. Trimming shortened V by 6 bases and J by 0 bases, and 12 bases separated the two germline ends. Germline lookup yields CDR1 SQVTM and CDR2 ANQGSEA. The CDR3 consists of 13 residues. CDR3 coding DNA: TGCAGCGTGGCTGACGGCGGCTCCTACGAGCAGTACTTC. Amino acids: CSVADGGSYEQYF.

This chain joins TRBV30 and TRBJ2-7, with 11 bases matching TRBD2. CDR3 length equals 15 residues. Germline V gives CDR1 GTSNPN, CDR2 SVGIG (reference sequence). The ends lost 3 bases at V and 1 base at J; junction bases unmatched: 5. CDR3 residues: CAWRTRLAGSYEQYF. The CDR3 region has the DNA TGTGCCTGGAGAACCCGACTAGCGGGATCCTACGAGCAGTACTTC.

This rearrangement joins TRBV5-1 to TRBJ2-7; 9 bases are shared with TRBD1. Germline values: CDR1 SGHRS, CDR2 YFSETQ. The CDR3 consists of 16 residues. The J segment lost 0 bases and the V segment lost 4 bases, leaving 8 bases of the junction unmatched. CDR3: CASSIDGQGSSYEQYF. CDR3 DNA: TGCGCCAGCAGCATTGACGGACAGGGGAGCTCCTACGAGCAGTACTTC.

The chain couples TRBV18 to TRBJ2-2; 8 nucleotides align to TRBD1. Germline V lookup: CDR1 KGHSH, CDR2 LQKENI. The CDR3 totals 15 residues. With V trimmed by 7 bases and J by 7 bases, 11 bases remained unmatched. The CDR3 sequence is CASFKGQVFGGELFF. The CDR3 DNA reads TGTGCCAGCTTCAAGGGACAGGTCTTTGGCGGGGAGCTGTTTTTT.